This T cell receptor (beta chain) was documented in a study of T-cell memory formation after mild COVID-19. Study as a whole: The TCR clusters were mostly specific to one donor.

CDR1 and CDR2 from the germline V gene are SGDLS and YYNGEE. Trimming pared 3 bases from V and 0 bases from J, leaving 7 bases between. This CDR3 has 14 residues. Libraries for TCRalpha and TCRbeta carried sample barcodes and unique molecular identifiers via 5'RACE. Using its own MiXCR run on the 5' RACE reads, TCRdb lists one record per CDR3 protein. The sample carries about 400,000 distinct CDR3 sequences, under 20% recorded once. On this clonotype: Its antigen is unidentified.

Regarding the study as a whole: Researchers report contracting CD4+ clones mostly in CM and EM, with CD8+ clones in EMRA. A balance of CD4 and CD8 characterized clones contracting day 15 to 85, whereas later expanders leaned CD4+.

This chain links TRBV9 with TRBJ2-1, with no clear D. This clonotype was sampled from a young man who had mild COVID-19 (a few samples of this study predate the infection). Cell type and time point are not known. Sequenced material: PBMCs or a T cell subset sorted from them (not recorded which). The CDR3 protein is CASSEGISYNEQFF. In DNA form, the CDR3 reads TGTGCCAGCAGCGAGGGCATCTCCTACAATGAGCAGTTCTTC.